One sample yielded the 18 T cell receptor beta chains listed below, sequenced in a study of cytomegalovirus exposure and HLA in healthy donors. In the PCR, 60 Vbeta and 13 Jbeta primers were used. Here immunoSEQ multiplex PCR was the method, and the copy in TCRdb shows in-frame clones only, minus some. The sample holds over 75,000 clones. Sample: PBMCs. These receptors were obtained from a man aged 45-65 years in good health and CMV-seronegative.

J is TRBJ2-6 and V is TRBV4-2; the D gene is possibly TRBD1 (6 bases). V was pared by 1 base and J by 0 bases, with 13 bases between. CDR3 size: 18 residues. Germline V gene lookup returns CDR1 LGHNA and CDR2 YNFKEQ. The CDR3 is CASSQVLSRGSGANVLTF. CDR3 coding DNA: TGTGCCAGCAGCCAAGTCTTATCCAGGGGCTCTGGGGCCAACGTCCTGACTTTC.

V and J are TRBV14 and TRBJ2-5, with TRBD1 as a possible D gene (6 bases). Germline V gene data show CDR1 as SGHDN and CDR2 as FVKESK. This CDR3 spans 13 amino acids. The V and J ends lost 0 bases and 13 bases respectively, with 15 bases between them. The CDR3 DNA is TGTGCCAGCAGCCAAGATGTCTGGGGGCAAGCGTACTTC. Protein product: CASSQDVWGQAYF.

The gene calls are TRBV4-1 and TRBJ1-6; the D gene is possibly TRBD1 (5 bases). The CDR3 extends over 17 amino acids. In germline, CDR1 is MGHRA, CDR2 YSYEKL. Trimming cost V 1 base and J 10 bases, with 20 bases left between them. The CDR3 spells CASSQVPPGLLGSPLHF. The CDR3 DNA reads TGCGCCAGCAGCCAAGTACCCCCAGGGCTCCTGGGGTCACCCCTCCACTTT.

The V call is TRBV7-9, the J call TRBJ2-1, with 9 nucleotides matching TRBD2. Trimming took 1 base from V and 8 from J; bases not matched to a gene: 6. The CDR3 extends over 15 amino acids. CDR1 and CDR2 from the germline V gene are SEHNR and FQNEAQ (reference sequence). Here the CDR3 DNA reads TGTGCCAGCAGCTTAGGGGCTAGCGGGGTATATGAGCAGTTCTTC. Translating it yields CASSLGASGVYEQFF.

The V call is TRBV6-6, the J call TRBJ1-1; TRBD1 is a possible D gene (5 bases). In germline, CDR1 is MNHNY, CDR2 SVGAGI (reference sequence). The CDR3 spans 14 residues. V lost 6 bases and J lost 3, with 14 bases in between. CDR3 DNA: TGTGCCAGCAGCCACCTTGGGGCTCACACTGAAGCTTTCTTT. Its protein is CASSHLGAHTEAFF.

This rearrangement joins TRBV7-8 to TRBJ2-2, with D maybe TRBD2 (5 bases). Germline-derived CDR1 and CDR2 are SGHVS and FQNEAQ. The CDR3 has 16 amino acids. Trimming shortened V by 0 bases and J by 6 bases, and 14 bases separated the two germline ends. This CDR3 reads CASSLALGVGAGELFF. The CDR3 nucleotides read TGTGCCAGCAGCTTAGCCCTGGGAGTGGGAGCCGGGGAGCTGTTTTTT.

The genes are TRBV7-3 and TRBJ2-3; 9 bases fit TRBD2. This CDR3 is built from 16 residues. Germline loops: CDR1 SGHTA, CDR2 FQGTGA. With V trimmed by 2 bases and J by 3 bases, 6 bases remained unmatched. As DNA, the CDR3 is TGTGCCAGCAGCTTAGAAGGTAGCGGGGGAACAGATACGCAGTATTTT. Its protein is CASSLEGSGGTDTQYF.

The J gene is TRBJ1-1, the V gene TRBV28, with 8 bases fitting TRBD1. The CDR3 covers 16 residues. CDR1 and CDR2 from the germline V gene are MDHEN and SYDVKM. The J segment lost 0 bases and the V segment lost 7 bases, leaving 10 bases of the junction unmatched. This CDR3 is CASIEDRARMNTEAFF. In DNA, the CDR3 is TGTGCCAGCATCGAGGACAGGGCAAGAATGAACACTGAAGCTTTCTTT.

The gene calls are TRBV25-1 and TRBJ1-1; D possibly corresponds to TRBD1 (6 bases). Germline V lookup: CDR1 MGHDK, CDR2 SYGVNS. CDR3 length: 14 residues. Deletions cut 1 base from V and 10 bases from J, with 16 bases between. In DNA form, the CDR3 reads TGTGCCAGCAGTGAATGGAACAGGGTTGAGGGAGCTTTCTTT. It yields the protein CASSEWNRVEGAFF.

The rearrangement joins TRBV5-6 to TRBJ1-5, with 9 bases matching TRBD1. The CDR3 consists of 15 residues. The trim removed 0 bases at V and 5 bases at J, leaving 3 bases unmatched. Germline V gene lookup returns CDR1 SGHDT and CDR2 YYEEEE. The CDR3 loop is CASSLDRGLDQPQHF. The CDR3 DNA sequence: TGTGCCAGCAGCTTGGACAGGGGGCTCGATCAGCCCCAGCATTTT.

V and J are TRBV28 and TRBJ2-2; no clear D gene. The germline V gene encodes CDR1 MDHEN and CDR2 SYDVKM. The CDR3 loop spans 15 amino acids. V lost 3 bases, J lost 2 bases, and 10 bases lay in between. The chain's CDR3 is CASSLWAANTGELFF. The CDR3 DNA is TGTGCCAGCAGTTTGTGGGCAGCAAACACCGGGGAGCTGTTTTTT.

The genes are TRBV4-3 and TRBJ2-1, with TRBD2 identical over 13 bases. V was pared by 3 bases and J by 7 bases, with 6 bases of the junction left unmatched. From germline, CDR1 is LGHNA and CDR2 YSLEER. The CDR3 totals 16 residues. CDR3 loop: CASSQGGTSGVNEQFF. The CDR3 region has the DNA TGCGCCAGCAGCCAGGGAGGGACTAGCGGGGTGAATGAGCAGTTCTTC.

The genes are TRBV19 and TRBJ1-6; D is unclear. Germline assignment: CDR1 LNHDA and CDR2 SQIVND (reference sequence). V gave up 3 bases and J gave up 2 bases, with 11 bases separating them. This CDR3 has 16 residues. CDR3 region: CASSMEESTYNSPLHF. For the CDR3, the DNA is TGTGCCAGTAGTATGGAGGAATCCACCTATAATTCACCCCTCCACTTT.

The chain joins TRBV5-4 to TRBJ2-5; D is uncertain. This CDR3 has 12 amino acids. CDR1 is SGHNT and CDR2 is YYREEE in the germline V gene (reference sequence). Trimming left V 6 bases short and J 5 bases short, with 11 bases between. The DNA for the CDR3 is TGTGCCAGCACCCCTGTCAGGGAGACCCAGTACTTC. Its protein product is CASTPVRETQYF.

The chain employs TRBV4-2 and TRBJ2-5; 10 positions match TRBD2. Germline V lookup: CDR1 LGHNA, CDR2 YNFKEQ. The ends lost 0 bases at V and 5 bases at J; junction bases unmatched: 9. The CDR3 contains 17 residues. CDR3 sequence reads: CASSQELPSGGRETQYF. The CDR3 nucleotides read TGTGCCAGCAGCCAAGAGTTGCCTAGCGGGGGTCGGGAGACCCAGTACTTC.

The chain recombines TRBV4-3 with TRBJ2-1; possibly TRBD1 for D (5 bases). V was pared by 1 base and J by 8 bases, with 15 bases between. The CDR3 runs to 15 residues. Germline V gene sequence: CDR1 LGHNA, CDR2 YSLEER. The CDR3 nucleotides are TGCGCCAGCAGCCAAGGGCTAGGGGCCTGGGATGAGCAGTTCTTC. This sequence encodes CASSQGLGAWDEQFF.

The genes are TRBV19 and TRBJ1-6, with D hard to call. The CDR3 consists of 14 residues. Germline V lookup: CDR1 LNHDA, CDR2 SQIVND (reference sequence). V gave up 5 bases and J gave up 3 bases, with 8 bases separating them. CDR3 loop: CASSPVHYNSPLHF. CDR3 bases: TGTGCCAGTAGTCCGGTTCACTATAATTCACCCCTCCACTTT.

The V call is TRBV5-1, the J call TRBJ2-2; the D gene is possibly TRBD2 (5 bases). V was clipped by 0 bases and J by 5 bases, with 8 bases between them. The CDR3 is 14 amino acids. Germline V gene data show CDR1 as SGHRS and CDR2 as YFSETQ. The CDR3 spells CASSLGRETGELFF. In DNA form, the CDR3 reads TGCGCCAGCAGCTTGGGAAGGGAGACCGGGGAGCTGTTTTTT.